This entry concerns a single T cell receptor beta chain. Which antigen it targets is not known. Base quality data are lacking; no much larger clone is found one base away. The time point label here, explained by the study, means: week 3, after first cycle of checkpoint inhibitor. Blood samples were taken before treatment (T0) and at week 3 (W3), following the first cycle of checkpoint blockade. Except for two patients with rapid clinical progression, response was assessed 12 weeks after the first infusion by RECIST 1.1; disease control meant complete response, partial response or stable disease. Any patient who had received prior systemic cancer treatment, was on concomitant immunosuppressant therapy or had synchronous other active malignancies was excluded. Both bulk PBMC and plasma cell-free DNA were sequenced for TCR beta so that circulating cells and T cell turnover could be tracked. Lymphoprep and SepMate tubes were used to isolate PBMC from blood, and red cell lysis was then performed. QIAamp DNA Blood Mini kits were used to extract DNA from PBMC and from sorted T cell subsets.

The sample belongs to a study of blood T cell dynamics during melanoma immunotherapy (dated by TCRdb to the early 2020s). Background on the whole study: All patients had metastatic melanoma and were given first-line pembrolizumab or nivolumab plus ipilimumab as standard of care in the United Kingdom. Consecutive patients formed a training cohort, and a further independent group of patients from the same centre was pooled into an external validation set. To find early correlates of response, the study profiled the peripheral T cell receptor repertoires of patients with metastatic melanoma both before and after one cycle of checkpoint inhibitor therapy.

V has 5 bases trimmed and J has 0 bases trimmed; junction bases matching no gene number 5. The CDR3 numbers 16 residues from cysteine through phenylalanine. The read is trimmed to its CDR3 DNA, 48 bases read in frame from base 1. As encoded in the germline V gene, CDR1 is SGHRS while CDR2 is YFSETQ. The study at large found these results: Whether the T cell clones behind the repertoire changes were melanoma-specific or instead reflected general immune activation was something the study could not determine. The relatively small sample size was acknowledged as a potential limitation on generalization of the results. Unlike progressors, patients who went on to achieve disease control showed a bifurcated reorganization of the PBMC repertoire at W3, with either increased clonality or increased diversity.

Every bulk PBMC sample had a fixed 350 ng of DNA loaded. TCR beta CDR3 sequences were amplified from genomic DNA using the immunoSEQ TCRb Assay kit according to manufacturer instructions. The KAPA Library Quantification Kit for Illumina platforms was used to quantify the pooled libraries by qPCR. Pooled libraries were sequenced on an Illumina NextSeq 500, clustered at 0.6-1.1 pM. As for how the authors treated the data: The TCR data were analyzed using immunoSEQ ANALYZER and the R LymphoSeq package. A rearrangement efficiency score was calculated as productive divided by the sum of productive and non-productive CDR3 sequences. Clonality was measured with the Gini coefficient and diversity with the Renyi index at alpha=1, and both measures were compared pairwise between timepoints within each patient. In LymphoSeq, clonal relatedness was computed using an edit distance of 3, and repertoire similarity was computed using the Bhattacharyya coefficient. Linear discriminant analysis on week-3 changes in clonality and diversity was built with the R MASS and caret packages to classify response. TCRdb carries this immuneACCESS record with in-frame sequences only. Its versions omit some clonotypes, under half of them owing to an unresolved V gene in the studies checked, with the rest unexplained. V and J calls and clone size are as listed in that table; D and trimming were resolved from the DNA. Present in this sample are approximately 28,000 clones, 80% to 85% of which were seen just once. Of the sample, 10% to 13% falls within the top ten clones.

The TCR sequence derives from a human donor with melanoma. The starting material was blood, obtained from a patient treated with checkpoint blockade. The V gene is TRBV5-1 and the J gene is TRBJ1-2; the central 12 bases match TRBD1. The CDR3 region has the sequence CASRAGTGGTNYGYTF. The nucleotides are TGCGCCAGCAGGGCTGGGACAGGGGGCACTAACTATGGCTACACCTTC.